This TCR beta chain is drawn from a study of technical replicates of blood from several donors. Sequencing was performed with immunoSEQ multiplex PCR; in TCRdb, only in-frame clones are kept and a portion is missing. The table records about 53,000 clones, 70% to 90% of them present only once. This TCR came from a human donor in good health. Some clones in this sample may be carry-over from other donors' samples. The sequenced material came from PBMCs.

The CDR3 here is CASSHMDRGWDGYTF. In DNA form, the CDR3 reads TGTGCCAGCAGCCATATGGACAGGGGATGGGATGGCTACACCTTC. This sequence joins TRBV5-4 and TRBJ1-2, with 9 bases identical to TRBD1. Germline CDR1 is SGHNT and CDR2 is YYREEE (reference sequence). Trimming removed 4 bases from V and 6 bases from J; junction bases left unmatched: 10. The CDR3 is 15 residues long. Supplemented by reference TRBV5-4 and TRBJ1-2, the full variable domain reads ETGVTQSPTHLIKTRGQQVTLRCSSQSGHNTVSWYQQALGQGPQFIFQYYREEENGRGNFPPRFSGLQFPNYSSELNVNALELDDSALYLCASSHMDRGWDGYTFGSGTRLTVV.